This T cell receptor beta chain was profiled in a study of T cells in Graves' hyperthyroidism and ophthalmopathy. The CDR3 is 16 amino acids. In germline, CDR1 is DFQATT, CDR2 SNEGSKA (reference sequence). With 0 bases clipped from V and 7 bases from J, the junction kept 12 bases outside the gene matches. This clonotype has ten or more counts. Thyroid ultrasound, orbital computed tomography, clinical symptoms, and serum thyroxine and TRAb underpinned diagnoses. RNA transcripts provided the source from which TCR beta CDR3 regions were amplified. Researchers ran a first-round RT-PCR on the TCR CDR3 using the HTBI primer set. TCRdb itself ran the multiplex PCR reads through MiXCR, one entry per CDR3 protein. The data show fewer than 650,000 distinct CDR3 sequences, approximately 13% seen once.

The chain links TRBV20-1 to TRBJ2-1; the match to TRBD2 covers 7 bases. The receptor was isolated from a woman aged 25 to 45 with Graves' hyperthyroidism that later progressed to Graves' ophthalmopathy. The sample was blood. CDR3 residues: CSARDWREFSGNEQFF. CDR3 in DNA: TGCAGTGCTAGAGATTGGCGGGAGTTTTCGGGAAATGAGCAGTTCTTC.